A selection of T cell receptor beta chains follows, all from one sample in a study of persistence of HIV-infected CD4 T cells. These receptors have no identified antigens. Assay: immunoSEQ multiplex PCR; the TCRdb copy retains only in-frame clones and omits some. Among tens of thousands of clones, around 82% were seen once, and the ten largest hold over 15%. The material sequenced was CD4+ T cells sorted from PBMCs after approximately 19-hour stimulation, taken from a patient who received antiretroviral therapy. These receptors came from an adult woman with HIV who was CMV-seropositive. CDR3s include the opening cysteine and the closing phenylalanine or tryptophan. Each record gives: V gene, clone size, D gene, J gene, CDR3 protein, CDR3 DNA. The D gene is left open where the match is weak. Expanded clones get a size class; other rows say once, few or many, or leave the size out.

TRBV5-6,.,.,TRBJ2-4,CASSLVGRERNIQYF,TGTGCCAGCAGCTTGGTGGGCAGGGAAAGAAACATTCAGTACTTC
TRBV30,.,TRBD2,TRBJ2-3,CAWSAGLADTDTQYF,TGTGCCTGGAGTGCGGGACTAGCGGACACAGATACGCAGTATTTT
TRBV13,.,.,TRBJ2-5,CASSPERDQETQYF,TGTGCCAGCAGCCCTGAGAGGGATCAAGAGACCCAGTACTTC
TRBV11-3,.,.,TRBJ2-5,CASSFGQREETQYF,TGTGCCAGCAGCTTCGGACAGCGTGAAGAGACCCAGTACTTC
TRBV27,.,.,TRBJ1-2,CASSRQGGPYGYTF,TGTGCCAGCAGTCGTCAGGGAGGACCCTATGGCTACACCTTC
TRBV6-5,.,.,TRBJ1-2,CASSLGGGYTF,TGTGCCAGCAGTTTGGGGGGTGGCTACACCTTC
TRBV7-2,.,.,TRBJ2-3,CASSPGPSATDTQYF,TGTGCCAGCAGCCCTGGACCTTCGGCCACAGATACGCAGTATTTT
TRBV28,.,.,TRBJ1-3,CASREGNSGNTIYF,TGTGCCAGCAGAGAGGGAAACTCTGGAAACACCATATATTTT
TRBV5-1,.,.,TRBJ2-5,CASSPHGDVQETQYF,TGCGCCAGCAGCCCGCACGGGGACGTCCAAGAGACCCAGTACTTC
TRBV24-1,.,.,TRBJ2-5,CATSAPGSGETQYF,TGTGCCACCAGCGCTCCGGGATCGGGGGAGACCCAGTACTTC
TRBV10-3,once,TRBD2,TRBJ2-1,CAISRGEGSEQFF,TGTGCCATCAGCCGAGGGGAGGGGAGTGAGCAGTTCTTC
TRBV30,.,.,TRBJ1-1,CAWTFTQGTEAFF,TGTGCCTGGACCTTCACTCAGGGGACTGAAGCTTTCTTT
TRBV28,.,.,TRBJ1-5,CAASPGANNQPQHF,TGTGCCGCCTCGCCAGGGGCGAACAATCAGCCCCAGCATTTT
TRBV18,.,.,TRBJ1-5,CASSRTVEQPQHF,TGTGCCAGCTCACGGACAGTAGAACAGCCCCAGCATTTT
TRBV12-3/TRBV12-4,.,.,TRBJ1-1,CASSFQGTTEAFF,TGTGCCAGCAGTTTTCAGGGCACCACTGAAGCTTTCTTT
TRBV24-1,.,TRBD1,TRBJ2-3,CATSDPGTDATDTQYF,TGTGCCACCAGTGACCCAGGGACAGACGCCACAGATACGCAGTATTTT
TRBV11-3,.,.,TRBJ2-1,CASTLNYNEQFF,TGTGCCAGCACCCTAAACTACAATGAGCAGTTCTTC
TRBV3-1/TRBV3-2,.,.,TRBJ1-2,CASSHGLVDGYTF,TGTGCCAGCAGCCATGGGTTAGTGGATGGCTACACCTTC
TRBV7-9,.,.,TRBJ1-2,CASRPPQHGGYTF,TGTGCCAGCAGACCCCCCCAGCATGGGGGCTACACCTTC
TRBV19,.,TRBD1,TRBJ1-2,CASSTGQLNYGYTF,TGTGCCAGTAGTACGGGACAGCTTAACTATGGCTACACCTTC
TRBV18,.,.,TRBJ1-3,CASSPRQLNSGNTIYF,TGTGCCAGCTCACCACGGCAGCTGAACTCTGGAAACACCATATATTTT
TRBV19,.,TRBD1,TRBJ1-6,CASRKTGGGDNSPLHF,TGTGCCAGTAGGAAGACAGGGGGGGGAGATAATTCACCCCTCCACTTT
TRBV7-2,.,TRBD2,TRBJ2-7,CASSPPAGGRGEQYF,TGTGCCAGCAGCCCCCCCGCGGGGGGGCGGGGCGAGCAGTACTTC
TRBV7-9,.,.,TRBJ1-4,CASSLGRGENEKLFF,TGTGCCAGCAGCTTAGGCAGGGGAGAAAATGAAAAACTGTTTTTT
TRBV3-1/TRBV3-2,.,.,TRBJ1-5,CASSQGVTYSNQPQHF,TGTGCCAGCAGCCAAGGAGTCACCTATAGCAATCAGCCCCAGCATTTT
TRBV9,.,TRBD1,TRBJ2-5,CASSAGTVQETQYF,TGTGCCAGCAGCGCCGGGACAGTCCAAGAGACCCAGTACTTC
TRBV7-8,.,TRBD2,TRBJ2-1,CASSLRGGLAGVYNEQFF,TGTGCCAGCAGCTTACGAGGAGGACTAGCGGGAGTTTATAATGAGCAGTTCTTC